This T cell receptor (beta chain) was found in a study of cytomegalovirus exposure and HLA in healthy donors. Study-level information: Counted in an early data release were tens of millions of unique TCRs from HLA-typed donors. Within the Caucasian-associated ancestry cluster were around 80% of the 300 to 450 genotyped donors. Findings of the study overall: Sequencing probably produced one cluster of sequence variants that were highly shared.

The donors were healthy bone marrow donors. The PCR ran on 60 Vbeta and 13 Jbeta primers. TCRdb's copy holds only in-frame clones and misses some; the assay was immunoSEQ multiplex PCR. Among approximately 100,000 clones, around 10% were seen once, and the ten largest hold around 4.9%. This clone has more than one count but fewer than ten. The antigen remains unidentified. J gave up 6 bases and V 1 base, and 8 bases lay outside the gene matches. Per germline, CDR1 MNHNS and CDR2 SASEGT. This CDR3 region has 16 residues. Sequences were obtained from PBMCs. The rearrangement links TRBV6-1 to TRBJ1-5, with 8 bases that match TRBD1. The sequence was collected from a man aged 45 to 65 in good health and CMV-seropositive. The CDR3 here is CASSEGRTGRGQPQHF. The CDR3, as DNA: TGTGCCAGCAGTGAAGGGAGGACAGGGAGGGGTCAGCCCCAGCATTTT.